This T cell receptor beta chain was sequenced in a study of identical twins listed by TCRdb under 2016. Background on the whole study: To test whether fetal clonotypes persist, this study deep-sequenced TCR alpha and beta repertoires from monozygotic twins, from unrelated adults of various ages, and from cord blood. To rule out contamination, the twin experiments were replicated at different times with different library preparation protocols. Here is what the overall study found, with its caveats: Abundant cord blood beta clonotypes had fewer insertions, young adult naive repertoires showed a similar but weaker trend, and memory repertoires showed no such trend. Zero-insertion analyses could be partly confounded by invariant T cells such as MAIT and iNKT, though diverse VJ usage argued against such confounding for most clonotypes. In monozygotic twins, out-of-frame TCR alpha sharing was systematically underestimated by recombination models, although the models agreed with sharing between unrelated individuals. The excess sharing between twins in beta out-of-frame sequences was weaker because fewer shared sequences reduced the signal-to-noise ratio. Because the same donors could not be followed over many years, conclusions were based on cross-sectional statistical analysis. Compared with coincidental sharing between unrelated individuals, out-of-frame TCR alpha sequences shared between twins had an excess of sequences with low generation probability.

Libraries came from 5' RACE. The instrument given in TCRdb is Illumina HiSeq 2000. Template switching introduced a universal primer binding site; the final cDNA contained a unique molecular identifier, enabling accurate counting of TCR cDNA molecules. First-strand cDNA for TCR alpha and beta chains was synthesized from specific primers in the conserved constant-segment region. To control for contamination, every cDNA library carried two barcodes: a SMART-Mk sample barcode plus Illumina barcodes. TruSeq adapter sequences along with Illumina sample barcodes were introduced in two successive PCR steps. The TCR alpha and beta cDNA libraries were sequenced on the Illumina HiSeq platform using custom primers. The authors' analysis ran thus. MiGEC processed the raw reads to extract unique molecular identifiers, while MiXCR was used to determine the CDR3 positions. For each individual, recombination models were inferred using an EM algorithm with the repgenHMM and IGoR tools. Shared clonotype analysis was performed with the tcR package in R, normalizing sharing by the product of cloneset sizes. To study raw recombination without the effects of thymic and clonal selection, out-of-frame nonproductive sequences were analyzed. The public reads were reprocessed in TCRdb via fastp at Q25 and MiXCR, keeping in-frame beta chains. CDR3 protein duplicates are merged, each entry listing the most common genes and DNA. The V and J calls and clone size are TCRdb's, not the authors'. Across this sample there are 690,000 or so distinct CDR3 sequences, with around 6% seen only once. Roughly 2% of the sample comes from the top ten.

Every donor in the study was a healthy Caucasian. The researchers also sequenced three unrelated adults who were not twins: a male aged 18 to 30, a male aged 50 to 60, and a female aged 50 to 60. Miltenyi CD45RO+ enrichment and human naive T-cell isolation kits were used to isolate memory (CD45RO+) and naive T cells from PBMC. The CDR3 holds 14 amino acids from the cysteine to the phenylalanine. The read is trimmed to its CDR3 DNA, 42 bases read in frame from base 1. V has 4 bases trimmed and J has 8 bases trimmed; junction bases matching no gene number 6. For CDR1 and CDR2, the germline V gene lists SGHRS and YFSETQ. Many counts were recorded for this clonotype. This clone's antigen is unknown. Per-base qualities were not stored, and no clone one base away is much larger.

The sample taken for sequencing was naive T cells sorted from blood. The cell subset or site label of this sample denotes: cells isolated with a human naive T-cell isolation kit. The receptor was isolated from a man younger than 35 in good health. The sequence links TRBV5-1 to TRBJ2-4; 10 bases in between match TRBD1. For the CDR3, the sequence is CASSRGQGQDIQYF. The DNA reads as follows: TGCGCCAGCAGCCGGGGACAGGGGCAAGACATTCAGTACTTC. The reference TRBV5-1 and TRBJ2-4 proteins fill in what lies around the CDR3, so the full variable domain reads KAGVTQTPRYLIKTRGQQVTLSCSPISGHRSVSWYQQTPGQGLQFLFEYFSETQRNKGNFPGRFSGRQFSNSRSEMNVSTLELGDSALYLCASSRGQGQDIQYFGAGTRLSVL.